The TCR beta chain described here comes from a study of OX40 agonist ivuxolimab in advanced cancers. Study-wide context: Patients were infused with ivuxolimab every 2 weeks at 0.01 to 10 mg/kg. Study-level results: Expanded clones tended on average to be more numerous among CD8+ T cells than CD4+.

Measured with immunoSEQ multiplex PCR; TCRdb has only the in-frame clones, and not every one. In the table there are 65,000 or so clones, approximately 88% of which are singletons. V was cut by 6 bases and J by 1 base, with 15 bases left in between. Germline V CDR1 and CDR2: SQVTM, ANQGSEA. This CDR3 region has 14 residues. As concerns this clone: The antigen is unknown.

This clonotype originated in an adult with an advanced solid tumor such as melanoma, head and neck, liver or kidney cancer. This chain links TRBV29-1 with TRBJ1-1; D gene unclear. The specimen comprised CD4+ or CD8+ T cells sorted from blood, sampled in a trial of the OX40 agonist ivuxolimab. In DNA, the CDR3 is TGCAGCGTCCTTCTTTTTGGAAGGAACACTGAAGCTTTCTTT. Translated, it gives CSVLLFGRNTEAFF.